These 14 T cell receptor beta chains originate from one sample sequenced in a study of T cell responses to AZD1222 COVID-19 vaccine. Repertoires were generated with immunoSEQ multiplex PCR, while TCRdb's copy carries only in-frame clones and drops some. The profile shows roughly 130,000 clones, around nine tenths of them singletons. The starting material was peripheral blood, obtained on day 0 of AZD1222 vaccination. These receptors were collected from an adult in good health.

This chain uses TRBV6-4 with TRBJ2-3, with 11 bases identical to TRBD2. The CDR3 loop spans 16 amino acids. V was clipped by 6 bases and J by 3 bases; unmatched bases: 8. The V gene's germline CDR1 is MRHNA and CDR2 SNTAGT. CDR3 region: CASRTLAGECTDTQYF. The CDR3 DNA sequence: TGTGCCAGCAGAACACTAGCGGGAGAATGTACAGATACGCAGTATTTT.

This clone was counted only a few times. This chain joins TRBV13 and TRBJ2-2; TRBD2 might be the D (5 bases). The CDR3 loop spans 15 amino acids. The germline V and J ends were trimmed by 1 base and 6 bases, with 12 bases remaining between them. Germline V gene sequence: CDR1 PRHDT, CDR2 FYEKMQ (reference sequence). Here the CDR3 reads CASSLEGETAGELFF. For the CDR3, the DNA is TGTGCCAGCAGCTTAGAGGGAGAAACCGCCGGGGAGCTGTTTTTT.

The chain recombines TRBV9 with TRBJ1-3, with 7 bases that match TRBD1. V shed 4 bases, J shed 8 bases, and the junction held 9 bases outside the gene matches. Germline values: CDR1 SGDLS, CDR2 YYNGEE. The CDR3 contains 14 residues. The CDR3 DNA reads TGTGCCAGCAGCCGACGGACAGGAGGGGACACCATATATTTT. This encodes CASSRRTGGDTIYF.

The chain combines TRBV2 with TRBJ1-5, with 10 bases identical to TRBD1. CDR3 length equals 15 residues. Germline CDR1 is SNHLY and CDR2 is FYNNEI. V dropped 6 bases and J dropped 2; count of bases not matched to a gene: 4. The DNA for the CDR3 is TGTGCCAGCAGGGGACAGGGGAACGGCAATCAGCCCCAGCATTTT. Translating gives CASRGQGNGNQPQHF.

In this sample, this clone turned up once. The V gene is TRBV29-1, the J gene TRBJ2-7; 8 nucleotides match TRBD2. Germline V gene lookup returns CDR1 SQVTM and CDR2 ANQGSEA. CDR3 length: 13 residues. The CDR3 DNA sequence: TGCTCCTTTAGCGGGATCCAAGAAAACGAGCAGTACTTC. Translated: CSFSGIQENEQYF.

CDR3 sequence (DNA): TGTGCCATCAGTACAGGACCGAACACTGAAGCTTTCTTT. Translating it yields CAISTGPNTEAFF. The chain recombines TRBV10-3 with TRBJ1-1; a weak D match, TRBD1 (5 bases). The V and J ends lost 5 bases and 1 base respectively, with 8 bases between them. Germline CDR1 ENHRY, CDR2 SYGVKD. The length of the CDR3 is 13 residues.

The V gene is TRBV27, the J gene TRBJ2-7, with unresolved D. The CDR3 contains 14 residues. Trimming stripped 1 base from V and 2 bases from J, with 9 bases between. In germline, CDR1 is MNHEY, CDR2 SMNVEV (reference sequence). Here the CDR3 DNA reads TGTGCCAGCAGTTTATATATAGGACCCTACGAGCAGTACTTC. Encoded protein: CASSLYIGPYEQYF.

The chain links TRBV5-1 to TRBJ2-3; 9 positions match TRBD2. From germline, CDR1 is SGHRS and CDR2 YFSETQ. Trimming cost V 0 bases and J 2 bases; bases outside gene matches: 7. The CDR3 spans 17 residues. CDR3 sequence (DNA): TGCGCCAGCAGCTTGGTTAGCGGGGGCCCGAACACAGATACGCAGTATTTT. Amino acid sequence: CASSLVSGGPNTDTQYF.

The chain combines TRBV18 with TRBJ1-5; TRBD1 agrees at 8 bases. Germline V gene sequence: CDR1 KGHSH, CDR2 LQKENI. The CDR3 is 14 amino acids. V dropped 6 bases and J dropped 5; count of bases not matched to a gene: 6. As DNA, the CDR3 is TGTGCCAGCTCGGAGATCAGGGGGCATCAGCCCCAGCATTTT. This codes for CASSEIRGHQPQHF.

The chain recombines TRBV9 with TRBJ1-1; D gene ambiguous. The CDR3 extends over 15 amino acids. Trimming left V 3 bases short and J 4 bases short, with 16 bases between. Germline V gene data show CDR1 as SGDLS and CDR2 as YYNGEE. CDR3: CASSESPSGVTEAFF. As DNA, the CDR3 is TGTGCCAGCAGCGAGAGCCCTTCAGGAGTCACTGAAGCTTTCTTT.

This sequence joins TRBV13 and TRBJ2-1; 7 bases agree with TRBD2. The CDR3 covers 14 residues. CDR1 and CDR2 from the germline V gene are PRHDT and FYEKMQ (reference sequence). V shed 3 bases, J shed 9 bases, and the junction held 8 bases outside the gene matches. The chain's CDR3 is CASSLGREYGEQFF. The CDR3 coding sequence is TGTGCCAGCAGCTTGGGGCGGGAGTACGGTGAGCAGTTCTTC.

This chain connects TRBV27 to TRBJ2-7; D perhaps matches TRBD2 (6 bases). V lost 6 bases, J lost 2 bases, and 11 bases lay in between. The CDR3 has 13 amino acids. CDR1 and CDR2 from the germline V gene are MNHEY and SMNVEV (reference sequence). Written as DNA, the CDR3 is TGTGCCAGCAGAGCTAGCGCGACCTACGAGCAGTACTTC. It specifies CASRASATYEQYF.

Note on this clone: A read error may produce the germline difference seen at one junction end. The gene calls are TRBV11-3 and TRBJ2-7, with D perhaps matching TRBD2 (6 bases). The CDR3 length is 14 residues. In germline, CDR1 is SGHNT, CDR2 YENEEA. CDR3 sequence reads: CASSPGDSSSEQYF. For the CDR3, the DNA is TGTGCCAGCAGCCCGGGGGACTCCTCCTCCGAGCAGTACTTC. Filled out from reference TRBV11-3 and TRBJ2-7, the complete variable domain reads EAGVVQSPRYKIIEKKQPVAFWCNPISGHNTLYWYLQNLGQGPELLIRYENEEAVDDSQLPKDRFSAERLKGVDSTLKIQPAELGDSAVYLCASSPGDSSSEQYFGPGTRLTVT.

This clone was observed a few times. The V and J genes are TRBV27 and TRBJ2-7; D not certain. Germline V lookup: CDR1 MNHEY, CDR2 SMNVEV (reference sequence). Trimming cost V 3 bases and J 1 base, with 7 bases left between them. The CDR3 totals 13 residues. CDR3 in amino acids: CASSFGQSYEQYF. CDR3 DNA: TGTGCCAGCAGTTTCGGGCAGTCCTACGAGCAGTACTTC.